These 8 T cell receptor beta chains came from one sample sequenced in a study of post-analysis software for immune sequencing data. Antigens for these TCRs are unknown. Study conclusions and caveats: About five TRBV segments, including TRBV5-6, TRBV5-1 and TRBV20-1, were more frequent in patients than controls.

Unique molecular identifiers were carried by the TCR beta cDNA libraries. TCRdb reprocessed the PCR reads with MiXCR, giving one entry per CDR3 protein. The sample records about 430,000 distinct CDR3 sequences, 30% to 40% being singletons. Sequencing used blood. These receptors were collected from a girl aged 2 to 9 with multiple sclerosis.

The chain links TRBV13 to TRBJ2-3; the match to TRBD2 covers 8 bases. The CDR3 is made up of 16 amino acids. V gave up 5 bases and J gave up 2 bases; unmatched junction bases: 9. Per germline, CDR1 PRHDT and CDR2 FYEKMQ (reference sequence). CDR3 residues: CASSPTAGGFTDTQYF. The CDR3 DNA follows: TGTGCCAGCAGCCCGACTGCGGGAGGCTTCACAGATACGCAGTATTTT.

The J gene is TRBJ2-7, the V gene TRBV9; 7 bases are shared with TRBD2. The CDR3 runs 15 residues. V trimming: 3 bases; J trimming: 1 base; junction bases outside the gene matches: 7. The germline gives CDR1 SGDLS, CDR2 YYNGEE. CDR3 bases: TGTGCCAGCAGCGACCAAGCGGGAAGTTCCTACGAGCAGTACTTC. Protein sequence: CASSDQAGSSYEQYF.

The gene calls are TRBV11-3 and TRBJ2-3; D is possibly TRBD2 (5 bases). The CDR3 is 13 amino acids. CDR1 is SGHNT and CDR2 is YENEEA in the germline V gene. The germline V and J ends were trimmed by 4 bases and 6 bases, with 11 bases remaining between them. CDR3 coding DNA: TGTGCCAGCAGCTGGGGTAGCGCGGATACGCAGTATTTT. This codes for CASSWGSADTQYF.

V is TRBV7-6 and J is TRBJ2-3; 7 bases agree with TRBD2. Losses at the gene ends were 5 bases for V and 2 bases for J; bases not matched to a gene: 4. CDR3 length: 14 amino acids. Germline V gene data show CDR1 as SGHVS and CDR2 as FNYEAQ. The chain's CDR3 is CASSRAGPTDTQYF. The DNA for the CDR3 is TGTGCCAGCAGCCGAGCGGGACCCACAGATACGCAGTATTTT.

The chain couples TRBV20-1 to TRBJ2-1; TRBD2 agrees at 7 bases. The length of the CDR3 is 15 residues. Germline V CDR1 and CDR2: DFQATT, SNEGSKA (reference sequence). The trim removed 0 bases at V and 5 bases at J, leaving 7 bases unmatched. DNA for the CDR3: TGCAGTGCTAGAGAGCCTCGACTAGCTAACAATGAGCAGTTCTTC. This codes for CSAREPRLANNEQFF.

This rearrangement joins TRBV4-3 to TRBJ1-2, with 7 bases that match TRBD1. J lost 4 bases, V lost 4 bases, and 15 bases had no gene match. The germline V gene has CDR1 LGHNA and CDR2 YSLEER. This CDR3 region has 17 residues. The CDR3 reads CASSRERVRGQSYGYTF. The CDR3 bases are TGCGCCAGCAGCCGAGAGCGGGTGCGGGGACAGAGCTATGGCTACACCTTC.

In this sample, this clonotype turned up many times. The chain recombines TRBV29-1 with TRBJ2-7, with 9 positions matching TRBD2. This CDR3 is built from 13 residues. Per the germline V gene, CDR1 is SQVTM and CDR2 is ANQGSEA. Losses at the gene ends were 5 bases for V and 2 bases for J; bases not matched to a gene: 4. Written as DNA, the CDR3 is TGCAGCGTTACGCGGGAGGGGGCCTACGAGCAGTACTTC. Translation gives CSVTREGAYEQYF.

Concerning this clonotype itself: One end of the junction is discordant with germline, which a read error may explain. This chain joins TRBV9 and TRBJ2-1, with a possible D match to TRBD2 (6 bases). The CDR3 contains 15 residues. Germline values: CDR1 SGDLS, CDR2 YYNGEE. CDR3 residues: CAGSVDGRWGYGQFF. CDR3 nucleotide sequence: TGTGCCGGCAGCGTAGATGGGAGGTGGGGATACGGGCAGTTCTTC.